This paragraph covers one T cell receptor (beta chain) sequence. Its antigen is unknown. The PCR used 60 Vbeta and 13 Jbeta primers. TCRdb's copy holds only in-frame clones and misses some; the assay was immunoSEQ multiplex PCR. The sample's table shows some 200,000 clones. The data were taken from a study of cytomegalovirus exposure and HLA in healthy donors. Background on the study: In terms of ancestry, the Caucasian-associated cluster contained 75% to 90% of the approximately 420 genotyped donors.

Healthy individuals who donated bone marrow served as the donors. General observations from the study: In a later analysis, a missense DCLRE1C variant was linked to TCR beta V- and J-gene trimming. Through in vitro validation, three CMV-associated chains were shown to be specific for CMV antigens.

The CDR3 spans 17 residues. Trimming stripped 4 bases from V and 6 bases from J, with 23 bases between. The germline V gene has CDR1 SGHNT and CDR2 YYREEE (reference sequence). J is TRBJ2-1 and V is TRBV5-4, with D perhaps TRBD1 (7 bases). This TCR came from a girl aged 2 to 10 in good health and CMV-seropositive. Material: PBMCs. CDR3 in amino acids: CASSGGPGGYDSNEQFF. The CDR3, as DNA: TGTGCCAGCAGCGGAGGACCAGGGGGGTACGATAGCAATGAGCAGTTCTTC.